These T cell receptor beta chains were read from a single sample in a study of T cells in Graves' hyperthyroidism and ophthalmopathy. TCRdb itself ran the multiplex PCR reads through MiXCR, one entry per CDR3 protein. The table records approximately 360,000 distinct CDR3 sequences, 15% to 19% of them present only once. The sequenced sample consisted of blood. Receptors originate from a woman younger than 35 with Graves' hyperthyroidism that later progressed to Graves' ophthalmopathy. Each CDR3 is given with its conserved first and last residue. The order of the fields is D gene, clone size, CDR3 length, V gene, J gene, CDR3 protein, CDR3 DNA. The D gene is left open where the match is weak. Clone size appears in some rows only: once, few, many, or a class for an expanded clone.

NA	many	13	TRBV29-1	TRBJ1-4	CSIKTAHNEKLFF	TGCAGCATCAAGACCGCCCATAATGAAAAACTGTTTTTT
NA	many	14	TRBV5-1	TRBJ1-1	CASSLKQRDTEAFF	TGCGCCAGCAGCTTGAAACAGCGGGACACTGAAGCTTTCTTT
NA	NA	14	TRBV6-1	TRBJ2-7	CASRMEASSYEQYF	TGTGCCAGCAGAATGGAGGCAAGCTCCTACGAGCAGTACTTC
NA	few	14	TRBV2	TRBJ1-4	CASSDGRDNEKLFF	TGTGCCAGCAGTGATGGGCGGGATAATGAAAAACTGTTTTTT
TRBD2	few	15	TRBV5-6	TRBJ2-7	CASSLPAGVTYEQYF	TGTGCCAGCAGCTTACCGGCGGGGGTTACCTACGAGCAGTACTTC
NA	few	16	TRBV5-1	TRBJ2-5	CASSPPSGAYQETQYF	TGCGCCAGCAGCCCCCCCTCGGGGGCGTACCAAGAGACCCAGTACTTC
NA	many	14	TRBV28	TRBJ1-1	CASSSDLSNTEAFF	TGTGCCAGCAGTTCGGACCTCTCTAACACTGAAGCTTTCTTT
TRBD1	many	14	TRBV5-1	TRBJ1-6	CASSSGTANSPLHF	TGTGCCAGCAGTTCTGGGACAGCCAATTCACCCCTCCACTTT
NA	many	13	TRBV6-2/TRBV6-3	TRBJ1-2	CASRPGQPYGYTF	TGTGCCAGCAGACCGGGCCAGCCCTATGGCTACACCTTC
TRBD1	many	15	TRBV28	TRBJ2-7	CASSPRQGITYEQYF	TGTGCCAGCAGTCCCCGACAGGGTATTACCTACGAGCAGTACTTC
TRBD2	many	13	TRBV20-1	TRBJ2-3	CSARTSGTDTQYF	TGCAGTGCTAGGACTAGCGGCACAGATACGCAGTATTTT
NA	few	13	TRBV15	TRBJ1-2	CATRSGKRYGYTF	TGTGCCACCAGATCGGGAAAGCGATATGGCTACACCTTC
TRBD1	many	13	TRBV18	TRBJ1-1	CASSPERGPRAFF	TGTGCCAGCTCACCGGAAAGGGGGCCTCGCGCTTTCTTT
NA	many	15	TRBV5-1	TRBJ1-4	CASSLMGATNEKLFF	TGCGCCAGCAGCTTGATGGGAGCAACTAATGAAAAACTGTTTTTT
NA	NA	12	TRBV20-1	TRBJ2-7	CSARHPAYEQYF	TGCAGTGCTAGGCACCCAGCCTACGAGCAGTACTTC
TRBD1	many	15	TRBV12-3/TRBV12-4	TRBJ1-5	CASSRQGVSNQPQHF	TGTGCCAGCAGTCGACAGGGGGTTAGCAATCAGCCCCAGCATTTT
NA	few	15	TRBV6-1	TRBJ2-7	CASSEKTASSYEQYF	TGTGCCAGCAGTGAAAAGACAGCTAGCTCCTACGAGCAGTACTTC
TRBD1	few	15	TRBV5-1	TRBJ2-3	CASSFGDRSTDTQYF	TGCGCCAGCAGCTTTGGGGACAGAAGCACAGATACGCAGTATTTT
NA	few	17	TRBV4-1	TRBJ2-1	CASSQYPEGSPYNEQFF	TGCGCCAGCAGCCAGTACCCTGAAGGGTCCCCCTACAATGAGCAGTTCTTC
TRBD1	many	15	TRBV4-1	TRBJ2-7	CASSHSGQGIHEQYF	TGCGCCAGCAGCCACTCGGGACAGGGAATCCACGAGCAGTACTTC
TRBD2	NA	17	TRBV14	TRBJ2-1	CASSQAGTSGRYYEQFF	TGTGCCAGCAGCCAAGCGGGGACTAGCGGGAGGTACTATGAGCAGTTCTTC
NA	NA	13	TRBV6-1	TRBJ2-7	CASSANSIYEQYF	TGTGCCAGCAGTGCCAACTCAATCTACGAGCAGTACTTC
NA	many	16	TRBV14	TRBJ2-2	CASSQAVTANTGELFF	TGTGCCAGCAGCCAAGCAGTGACCGCGAACACCGGGGAGCTGTTTTTT
TRBD1	NA	15	TRBV4-2	TRBJ1-1	CASSQGQGVYTEAFF	TGTGCCAGCAGCCAAGGACAGGGGGTCTACACTGAAGCTTTCTTT
TRBD2	many	13	TRBV14	TRBJ2-5	CASSQRGEETQYF	TGTGCCAGCAGCCAGCGGGGGGAAGAGACCCAGTACTTC
TRBD2	many	19	TRBV11-3	TRBJ2-2	CASSLTLKLAGGNTGELFF	TGTGCCAGCAGCTTAACACTCAAGCTAGCGGGAGGGAACACCGGGGAGCTGTTTTTT
TRBD1	many	17	TRBV11-2	TRBJ1-6	CASPGTGYVVPPRPLHF	TGTGCCAGTCCCGGGACAGGGTACGTGGTTCCCCCGCGACCCCTCCACTTT
TRBD2	NA	15	TRBV4-2	TRBJ2-1	CASSQEREGLNEQFF	TGTGCCAGCAGCCAAGAGCGGGAGGGCCTAAATGAGCAGTTCTTC
TRBD1	few	15	TRBV18	TRBJ2-3	CASSPGTATGNTQYF	TGTGCCAGCTCACCCGGGACAGCGACAGGAAATACGCAGTATTTT
NA	few	11	TRBV4-1	TRBJ2-7	CASSPSDEQYF	TGCGCCAGCAGCCCCTCGGACGAGCAGTACTTC
NA	NA	15	TRBV5-1	TRBJ1-6	CASSLDLQGGSPLHF	TGCGCCAGCAGCTTGGACCTCCAGGGCGGTTCACCCCTCCACTTT
TRBD1	NA	13	TRBV20-1	TRBJ1-2	CSAPQQGNYGYTF	TGCAGTGCTCCCCAACAGGGGAACTATGGCTACACCTTC
NA	many	12	TRBV30	TRBJ1-1	CAWSVSNTEAFF	TGTGCCTGGAGTGTCAGTAACACTGAAGCTTTCTTT
NA	few	14	TRBV30	TRBJ2-5	CACAPARGQETQYF	TGTGCCTGCGCACCTGCTAGGGGTCAAGAGACCCAGTACTTC
TRBD2	NA	15	TRBV11-2	TRBJ2-5	CASSYSGRFQETQYF	TGTGCCAGCAGTTACAGCGGGAGGTTCCAAGAGACCCAGTACTTC
NA	many	13	TRBV27	TRBJ1-6	CASRQETYSPLHF	TGTGCCAGCAGACAAGAGACCTATTCACCCCTCCACTTT
NA	many	14	TRBV2	TRBJ1-6	CASSDGQENSPLHF	TGTGCCAGCAGTGACGGGCAGGAAAATTCACCCCTCCACTTT
NA	NA	14	TRBV20-1	TRBJ1-5	CSAHRPGSNQPQHF	TGCAGTGCACATCGACCCGGTAGCAATCAGCCCCAGCATTTT
TRBD2	many	14	TRBV5-1	TRBJ2-7	CASSSTGGPREQYF	TGCGCCAGCAGCTCAACGGGAGGGCCTCGGGAGCAGTACTTC
NA	many	14	TRBV18	TRBJ2-7	CASSPRGTAYEQYF	TGTGCCAGCTCACCGCGCGGGACAGCCTACGAGCAGTACTTC
TRBD1	many	14	TRBV13	TRBJ2-3	CASSPGTGVDTQYF	TGTGCCAGCAGCCCGGGGACAGGTGTAGATACGCAGTATTTT
TRBD2	many	14	TRBV3-1	TRBJ2-7	CASSQAGGTYEQYF	TGTGCCAGCAGCCAAGCGGGAGGGACCTACGAGCAGTACTTC
TRBD1	many	14	TRBV5-1	TRBJ2-3	CASSPGQVRDTQYF	TGCGCCAGCAGCCCCGGACAGGTCCGGGATACGCAGTATTTT
TRBD1	NA	12	TRBV19	TRBJ2-2	CASRTGTGELFF	TGTGCCAGTAGGACAGGGACCGGGGAGCTGTTTTTT
TRBD1	NA	14	TRBV20-1	TRBJ1-6	CSASAGTGKSPLHF	TGCAGTGCTAGCGCCGGGACAGGGAAATCACCCCTCCACTTT
TRBD1	many	11	TRBV20-1	TRBJ1-5	CSASKDRSQHF	TGCAGTGCTAGCAAGGACAGGTCCCAGCATTTT
TRBD2	many	17	TRBV28	TRBJ2-1	CASSLWKLAEYYNEQFF	TGTGCCAGCAGTTTATGGAAACTAGCGGAGTACTACAATGAGCAGTTCTTC
TRBD2	many	21	TRBV6-2/TRBV6-3	TRBJ2-3	CASSDPPGLAGGPLGTDTQYF	TGTGCCAGCAGTGACCCTCCGGGACTAGCGGGAGGGCCGCTCGGCACAGATACGCAGTATTTT
TRBD2	many	17	TRBV12-5	TRBJ2-3	CASGLVSSGESTDTQYF	TGTGCTAGTGGTTTGGTTTCTAGCGGCGAGAGCACAGATACGCAGTATTTT
NA	many	17	TRBV13	TRBJ2-1	CASSGVAHASAYNEQFF	TGTGCCAGCAGCGGGGTGGCTCACGCTTCAGCATACAATGAGCAGTTCTTC
TRBD2	NA	15	TRBV6-1	TRBJ2-3	CASSVAGGVTDTQYF	TGTGCCAGCAGCGTAGCGGGGGGCGTCACAGATACGCAGTATTTT
TRBD1	many	11	TRBV2	TRBJ2-7	CASRAGGEQYF	TGTGCCAGCCGGGCAGGGGGCGAGCAGTACTTC
NA	many	13	TRBV12-3/TRBV12-4	TRBJ1-6	CASRPDRNSPLHF	TGTGCCAGCAGGCCCGACAGGAATTCACCCCTCCACTTT
NA	many	15	TRBV28	TRBJ1-1	CASSSLAGANTEAFF	TGTGCCAGCAGTTCCCTGGCAGGGGCAAACACTGAAGCTTTCTTT
NA	NA	13	TRBV19	TRBJ2-3	CASKGAGTDTQYF	TGTGCCAGTAAGGGAGCGGGCACAGATACGCAGTATTTT
TRBD1	many	15	TRBV15	TRBJ1-5	CATSRVTGVYQPQHF	TGTGCCACCAGCAGAGTAACAGGGGTATATCAGCCCCAGCATTTT
NA	few	14	TRBV9	TRBJ2-7	CASSVGVEGYEQYF	TGTGCCAGCAGCGTAGGGGTAGAAGGTTACGAGCAGTACTTC